These 7 T cell receptor beta chains came from one sample sequenced in a study of blood T cell repertoires in COVID-19. TCRdb's copy holds only in-frame clones and misses some; the assay was immunoSEQ multiplex PCR. The sample holds approximately 170,000 clones, around 89% seen once. Material: peripheral blood. These receptors were taken from a man aged 45-65 years who had recovered from COVID-19.

This rearrangement joins TRBV6-1 to TRBJ1-1; TRBD1 is a possible D gene (5 bases). V lost 6 bases to trimming and J lost 1 base, with 18 bases between them. The germline V gene encodes CDR1 MNHNS and CDR2 SASEGT. The CDR3 consists of 16 residues. CDR3 residues: CASSETRRGTNTEAFF. The CDR3 nucleotides are TGTGCCAGCAGCGAAACCCGAAGGGGAACGAACACTGAAGCTTTCTTT.

The chain recombines TRBV28 with TRBJ1-4, with D unresolved. V lost 6 bases to trimming and J lost 8 bases, with 16 bases between them. This CDR3 is 14 amino acids long. Per germline, CDR1 MDHEN and CDR2 SYDVKM. CDR3 bases: TGTGCCAGCAGCTCCGCCCCTTTGCAGGAAAAACTGTTTTTT. It yields the protein CASSSAPLQEKLFF.

The genes are TRBV9 and TRBJ2-5; TRBD1 might be the D (5 bases). The CDR3 covers 14 residues. Trimming removed 6 bases from V and 5 bases from J, with 17 bases in between. Germline V lookup: CDR1 SGDLS, CDR2 YYNGEE. This chain's CDR3 is CASNAGMYGETQYF. CDR3 DNA sequence: TGTGCCAGCAACGCAGGGATGTACGGGGAGACCCAGTACTTC.

The J gene is TRBJ1-6, the V gene TRBV25-1; 7 nucleotides line up with TRBD1. V dropped 5 bases and J dropped 5; count of bases not matched to a gene: 3. Looked up from germline, CDR1 is MGHDK and CDR2 is SYGVNS. The CDR3 is 14 residues long. CDR3 DNA: TGTGCCAGCAGTCAGGGGACAGATAATTCACCCCTCCACTTT. Translating it yields CASSQGTDNSPLHF.

This chain's CDR3 is CASSLGQGWDYGYTF. CDR3 in DNA: TGTGCCAGCAGCTTAGGACAGGGCTGGGACTATGGCTACACCTTC. The chain couples TRBV7-9 to TRBJ1-2; TRBD1 aligns across 7 bases. The CDR3 has 15 residues. With 1 base clipped from V and 3 bases from J, the junction kept 5 bases outside the gene matches. The V gene's germline CDR1 is SEHNR and CDR2 FQNEAQ (reference sequence).

The chain is built from TRBV6-1 and TRBJ2-7, with D perhaps matching TRBD1 (7 bases). Germline CDR1 MNHNS, CDR2 SASEGT. Trimming stripped 3 bases from V and 4 bases from J, with 10 bases between. The CDR3 covers 13 residues. In DNA form, the CDR3 reads TGTGCCAGCAGTGAGACAGGGAGGTACGAGCAGTACTTC. This translates into CASSETGRYEQYF.

The count of this clone is one. J is TRBJ1-5 and V is TRBV7-9; D is unresolved. Trimming took off 3 bases at V and 3 bases at J, with 12 bases between the two ends. The CDR3 contains 15 residues. The germline V gene encodes CDR1 SEHNR and CDR2 FQNEAQ (reference sequence). DNA of the CDR3: TGTGCCAGCAGCTTGGATAGACATCCCAATCAGCCCCAGCATTTT. Protein: CASSLDRHPNQPQHF.